Presented here are 9 T cell receptor beta chains from one specimen sequenced in a study of blood T cell repertoires in COVID-19. TCRdb's copy holds only in-frame clones and misses some; the assay was immunoSEQ multiplex PCR. Here the sample spans 240,000 or so clones, roughly 86% being singletons. The sequenced sample was peripheral blood. The receptors were gathered from a woman in her seventies with active or convalescent COVID-19.

The J gene is TRBJ1-1, the V gene TRBV29-1; D gene unclear. The germline CDR1 and CDR2 sequences are SQVTM and ANQGSEA. The ends were cut back, 3 bases at V and 6 bases at J, with 8 bases in the middle. CDR3 size: 11 residues. This CDR3 is CSVDARAEAFF. As DNA, the CDR3 is TGCAGCGTTGATGCCCGCGCTGAAGCTTTCTTT.

This chain uses TRBV6-5 with TRBJ2-2; D might be TRBD2 (5 bases). This CDR3 region has 14 residues. Trimming pared 0 bases from V and 10 bases from J, leaving 12 bases between. The germline V gene encodes CDR1 MNHEY and CDR2 SVGAGI. DNA of the CDR3: TGTGCCAGCAGTTACTCGACGGGGTCAGTGGAGCTGTTTTTT. It yields the protein CASSYSTGSVELFF.

The chain couples TRBV5-6 to TRBJ1-2, with D maybe TRBD1 (5 bases). The CDR3 is 17 amino acids. V was pared by 2 bases and J by 2 bases, with 19 bases between. Germline loops: CDR1 SGHDT, CDR2 YYEEEE. CDR3 amino acids: CASSLSPGSRSNYGYTF. CDR3 in DNA: TGTGCCAGCAGCTTATCCCCAGGGTCTCGAAGCAACTATGGCTACACCTTC.

The rearrangement joins TRBV11-3 to TRBJ2-6; D uncertain. Trimming stripped 5 bases from V and 0 bases from J, with 5 bases between. Per germline, CDR1 SGHNT and CDR2 YENEEA. There are 14 residues in the CDR3. The DNA of the CDR3 is TGTGCCAGCAGCCCCAGCTCTGGGGCCAACGTCCTGACTTTC. It encodes CASSPSSGANVLTF.

This sequence joins TRBV11-2 and TRBJ2-5; 7 bases are shared with TRBD2. The ends lost 7 bases at V and 5 bases at J; junction bases unmatched: 10. The germline V gene has CDR1 SGHAT and CDR2 FQNNGV. CDR3 length: 14 residues. The CDR3: CASIPTSLSETQYF. CDR3 nucleotides: TGTGCCAGCATCCCGACTAGCCTTTCGGAGACCCAGTACTTC.

The chain joins TRBV5-5 to TRBJ2-3, with D possibly TRBD2 on 5 matching bases. CDR1 is SGHKS, CDR2 YYEKEE, per germline (reference sequence). The CDR3 has 13 residues. The V and J ends lost 0 bases and 9 bases respectively, with 11 bases between them. The CDR3 protein is CASSLDPRGTQYF. CDR3 nucleotide sequence: TGTGCCAGCAGCTTGGACCCTCGGGGAACGCAGTATTTT.

The chain recombines TRBV24-1 with TRBJ1-2; a weak D match, TRBD1 (5 bases). CDR1 is KGHDR and CDR2 is SFDVKD in the germline V gene. This CDR3 has 13 amino acids. Trimming removed 1 base at V and 5 bases at J, with 7 bases between. The chain's CDR3 is CATSDLGEYGYTF. The CDR3 region has the DNA TGTGCCACCAGTGATTTAGGGGAATATGGCTACACCTTC.

V gene TRBV19 combines with J gene TRBJ1-5, with D perhaps matching TRBD1 (6 bases). Germline CDR1 and CDR2: LNHDA and SQIVND (reference sequence). The V end lost 8 bases, the J end lost 2 bases, and 13 bases lay between the germline ends. The CDR3 loop spans 14 amino acids. The CDR3 region has the DNA TGTGCCAGTTCCCGGGACATCCGCAATCAGCCCCAGCATTTT. This encodes CASSRDIRNQPQHF.

This chain connects TRBV3-1 (or the pseudogene TRBV3-2) to TRBJ1-1; D remains unclear. The CDR3 is 15 residues long. The germline V gene encodes CDR1 LGHDT and CDR2 YNNKEL (reference sequence). V lost 7 bases, J lost 0 bases, and 15 bases lay in between. DNA of the CDR3: TGTGCCAGCACTCACGGGGAGCTTGTGAACACTGAAGCTTTCTTT. Translating gives CASTHGELVNTEAFF.